Below are 22 T cell receptor beta chains sequenced from a single sample in a study of blood T cell repertoires in COVID-19. TCRdb's copy holds only in-frame clones and misses some; the assay was immunoSEQ multiplex PCR. Among 360,000 or so clones listed, roughly 89% were seen once. Sequenced material: peripheral blood. The source of these receptors is a man between 18 and 29 years old with active or convalescent COVID-19.

The chain employs TRBV5-5 and TRBJ2-5; 7 nucleotides match TRBD1. This CDR3 has 17 residues. The V gene's germline CDR1 is SGHKS and CDR2 YYEKEE (reference sequence). Trimming took 0 bases from V and 2 from J; bases not matched to a gene: 10. CDR3 protein: CASSLAVRGQTQETQYF. Here the CDR3 DNA reads TGTGCCAGCAGCTTGGCGGTTAGGGGGCAAACGCAAGAGACCCAGTACTTC. The full variable domain, with the rest looked up from reference TRBV5-5 and TRBJ2-5, is DAGVTQSPTHLIKTRGQQVTLRCSPISGHKSVSWYQQVLGQGPQFIFQYYEKEERGRGNFPDRFSARQFPNYSSELNVNALLLGDSALYLCASSLAVRGQTQETQYFGPGTRLLVL.

The chain links TRBV28 to TRBJ1-5; 7 bases match TRBD1. This CDR3 comprises 14 residues. V gave up 3 bases and J gave up 8 bases; unmatched junction bases: 7. Germline-derived CDR1 and CDR2 are MDHEN and SYDVKM. CDR3 amino acids: CASSFQDRVKPQHF. The CDR3 DNA sequence: TGTGCCAGCAGTTTCCAAGACAGGGTCAAGCCCCAGCATTTT.

This clone was counted a few times. The CDR3 sequence: CASSEARPGAGNTIYF. In nucleotides, the CDR3 is TGTGCCAGCAGTGAAGCGCGTCCAGGGGCTGGAAACACCATATATTTT. The chain couples TRBV6-1 to TRBJ1-3, with D perhaps matching TRBD1 (6 bases). Trimming took off 0 bases at V and 2 bases at J, with 11 bases between the two ends. The germline V gene has CDR1 MNHNS and CDR2 SASEGT. The CDR3 extends over 16 amino acids.

This clone was picked up one time. V usage is TRBV5-3 and J usage is TRBJ1-6; D is undetermined. TRBV5-3 is flagged as an ORF with uncertain function. The CDR3 runs 20 residues. Trimming cost V 0 bases and J 0 bases, with 19 bases left between them. The CDR3 DNA reads as TGTGCCAGAAGCTTGGCCCTTGGCAACGCTTTAAGCTCCTATAATTCACCCCTCCACTTT. Its protein product is CARSLALGNALSSYNSPLHF.

J is TRBJ1-1 and V is TRBV19, with TRBD1 identical over 11 bases. The V and J ends lost 5 bases and 7 bases, in that order; junction bases with no gene match: 9. This CDR3 comprises 15 residues. Germline V gives CDR1 LNHDA, CDR2 SQIVND (reference sequence). CDR3 sequence: CASSPRTGGANEAFF. DNA of the CDR3: TGTGCCAGTAGTCCCCGGACAGGGGGCGCAAATGAAGCTTTCTTT.

The chain combines TRBV24-1 with TRBJ2-1, with TRBD2 matching over 7 bases. Trimming took 2 bases from V and 3 from J; bases not matched to a gene: 6. This CDR3 has 16 residues. In germline, CDR1 is KGHDR, CDR2 SFDVKD. The CDR3 reads CATSDSAGAIYNEQFF. The DNA for the CDR3 is TGTGCCACCAGTGATTCGGCGGGAGCGATCTACAATGAGCAGTTCTTC.

The rearrangement joins TRBV5-1 to TRBJ2-5, with 12 bases matching TRBD2. J lost 1 base, V lost 4 bases, and 5 bases had no gene match. This CDR3 region has 16 residues. CDR1 SGHRS and CDR2 YFSETQ come from the germline V gene. The CDR3: CASSKGLAGFQETQYF. The CDR3 bases are TGCGCCAGCAGCAAAGGACTAGCGGGATTCCAAGAGACCCAGTACTTC.

The rearrangement links TRBV3-1 (or the pseudogene TRBV3-2) to TRBJ1-5, with TRBD1 identical over 9 bases. The CDR3 is 15 amino acids. Germline V gene data show CDR1 as LGHDT and CDR2 as YNNKEL (reference sequence). With 4 bases clipped from V and 4 bases from J, the junction kept 5 bases outside the gene matches. Here the CDR3 reads CASSREGTGNQPQHF. The CDR3 coding sequence is TGTGCCAGCAGCCGAGAGGGGACAGGGAATCAGCCCCAGCATTTT.

The chain has TRBV6-2 or TRBV6-3 and TRBJ1-1, with 9 positions matching TRBD1. CDR1 and CDR2 from the germline V gene are MNHEY and SVGEGT. V gave up 5 bases and J gave up 3 bases; unmatched junction bases: 10. The CDR3 runs 16 residues. The CDR3 protein is CASSPRQGVGDTEAFF. CDR3 in DNA: TGTGCCAGCAGTCCCAGACAGGGGGTAGGGGACACTGAAGCTTTCTTT.

This clone was observed once. This chain connects TRBV5-1 to TRBJ1-5; tentative D call: TRBD1 (6 bases). The V and J ends lost 4 bases and 4 bases respectively, with 12 bases between them. There are 14 residues in the CDR3. Looked up from germline, CDR1 is SGHRS and CDR2 is YFSETQ. The DNA of the CDR3 is TGCGCCAGCAGCCCCGGACAGCCTAATCAGCCCCAGCATTTT. Its translation: CASSPGQPNQPQHF.

This rearrangement joins TRBV5-5 to TRBJ1-5; D is perhaps TRBD1 (6 bases). Trimming removed 0 bases at V and 3 bases at J, with 10 bases between. From germline, CDR1 is SGHKS and CDR2 YYEKEE (reference sequence). The CDR3 has 15 amino acids. The CDR3 region has the DNA TGTGCCAGCAGCTTGGAGGGGGACCCCAATCAGCCCCAGCATTTT. Protein: CASSLEGDPNQPQHF. The variable domain in full, completed from reference TRBV5-5 and TRBJ1-5, reads DAGVTQSPTHLIKTRGQQVTLRCSPISGHKSVSWYQQVLGQGPQFIFQYYEKEERGRGNFPDRFSARQFPNYSSELNVNALLLGDSALYLCASSLEGDPNQPQHFGDGTRLSIL.

The table lists this clone with a count of one. The chain has TRBV7-2 and TRBJ2-5, with 8 bases that match TRBD2. This CDR3 is 16 amino acids long. The germline gives CDR1 SGHTA, CDR2 FQGNSA. Unmatched junction bases numbered 6, after V lost 0 bases and J lost 3 bases. The CDR3, as DNA: TGTGCCAGCAGCTTAGCCCGCGGGGGGAACAAAGAGACCCAGTACTTC. Protein product: CASSLARGGNKETQYF.

The rearrangement uses TRBV6-5 and TRBJ2-7; TRBD2 matches 15 bases. The CDR3 covers 15 residues. V shed 0 bases, J shed 6 bases, and the junction held 0 bases outside the gene matches. Looked up from germline, CDR1 is MNHEY and CDR2 is SVGAGI. CDR3 residues: CASSYSGLAGGEQYF. The CDR3 region has the DNA TGTGCCAGCAGTTACTCGGGACTAGCGGGAGGCGAGCAGTACTTC.

This rearrangement joins TRBV14 to TRBJ1-2; D perhaps matches TRBD1 (6 bases). This CDR3 spans 15 amino acids. Germline loops: CDR1 SGHDN, CDR2 FVKESK. Trimming took 2 bases from V and 2 from J, leaving 12 bases between them. CDR3 amino acids: CASSQSTGANYGYTF. DNA of the CDR3: TGTGCCAGCAGCCAATCGACAGGCGCCAACTATGGCTACACCTTC.

The chain recombines TRBV14 with TRBJ2-3; no definite D call. This CDR3 contains 14 residues. Trimming removed 0 bases from V and 6 bases from J, with 10 bases in between. The germline CDR1 and CDR2 sequences are SGHDN and FVKESK. The chain's CDR3 is CASSQDFAVDTQYF. The CDR3 region has the DNA TGTGCCAGCAGCCAAGATTTTGCAGTGGATACGCAGTATTTT.

This clone has only one observation. The chain joins TRBV27 to TRBJ1-5; TRBD1 might be the D (6 bases). Looked up from germline, CDR1 is MNHEY and CDR2 is SMNVEV (reference sequence). The CDR3 runs to 15 residues. Trimming took off 3 bases at V and 3 bases at J, with 12 bases between the two ends. In DNA form, the CDR3 reads TGTGCCAGCAGTTTCCGGGGGGCGTACAATCAGCCCCAGCATTTT. Amino acids: CASSFRGAYNQPQHF.

This chain connects TRBV28 to TRBJ1-5, with TRBD1 as a possible D gene (5 bases). V lost 3 bases and J 0 bases, leaving 15 bases between the germline ends. Germline assignment: CDR1 MDHEN and CDR2 SYDVKM. The CDR3 loop spans 17 amino acids. CDR3 region: CASSLERDLYSNQPQHF. The CDR3 DNA follows: TGTGCCAGCAGTTTGGAAAGGGACTTATATAGCAATCAGCCCCAGCATTTT.

CDR3 DNA sequence: TGTGCCACCAGTGATCCTAGCCGAGGGTGGACCGGGGAGCTGTTTTTT. It is translated as CATSDPSRGWTGELFF. The chain employs TRBV24-1 and TRBJ2-2; possibly TRBD2 for D (5 bases). Trimming removed 3 bases at V and 5 bases at J, with 15 bases between. Germline CDR1 is KGHDR and CDR2 is SFDVKD. The CDR3 spans 16 residues.

This clone was observed a handful of times. This chain connects TRBV11-3 to TRBJ2-2, with TRBD1 matching over 10 bases. Germline-derived CDR1 and CDR2 are SGHNT and YENEEA. CDR3 length: 16 residues. V was pared by 5 bases and J by 6 bases, with 9 bases of the junction left unmatched. CDR3 in DNA: TGTGCCAGCAGCCCAAGGGGGACAGGGGTTGCCGGGGAGCTGTTTTTT. Translation: CASSPRGTGVAGELFF.

The chain has TRBV28 and TRBJ1-4; D is perhaps TRBD1 (5 bases). Trimming cost V 3 bases and J 0 bases, with 8 bases left between them. CDR1 is MDHEN and CDR2 is SYDVKM in the germline V gene. The CDR3 is made up of 15 amino acids. As DNA, the CDR3 is TGTGCCAGCAGTTTTGGGGGGTCAACTAATGAAAAACTGTTTTTT. It specifies CASSFGGSTNEKLFF. The whole variable domain, filled in from reference TRBV28 and TRBJ1-4, reads DVKVTQSSRYLVKRTGEKVFLECVQDMDHENMFWYRQDPGLGLRLIYFSYDVKMKEKGDIPEGYSVSREKKERFSLILESASTNQTSMYLCASSFGGSTNEKLFFGSGTQLSVL.

J is TRBJ1-2 and V is TRBV4-3; the D is unclear. The germline V gene encodes CDR1 LGHNA and CDR2 YSLEER. V shed 5 bases and J shed 2 bases, with 18 bases lying between them. This CDR3 contains 16 residues. CDR3: CASSNEVLALNYGYTF. CDR3 sequence (DNA): TGCGCCAGCAGCAACGAAGTCTTAGCACTAAACTATGGCTACACCTTC.

The chain recombines TRBV19 with TRBJ1-5, with TRBD1 as a possible D gene (5 bases). Between the trimmed V and J ends, which lost 6 bases and 11 bases, there was a span of 14 bases. The germline CDR1 and CDR2 sequences are LNHDA and SQIVND (reference sequence). The CDR3 has 12 amino acids. In DNA, the CDR3 is TGTGCCAGTAGGAATTACAGGACGGCCCAGCATTTT. Translating it yields CASRNYRTAQHF.